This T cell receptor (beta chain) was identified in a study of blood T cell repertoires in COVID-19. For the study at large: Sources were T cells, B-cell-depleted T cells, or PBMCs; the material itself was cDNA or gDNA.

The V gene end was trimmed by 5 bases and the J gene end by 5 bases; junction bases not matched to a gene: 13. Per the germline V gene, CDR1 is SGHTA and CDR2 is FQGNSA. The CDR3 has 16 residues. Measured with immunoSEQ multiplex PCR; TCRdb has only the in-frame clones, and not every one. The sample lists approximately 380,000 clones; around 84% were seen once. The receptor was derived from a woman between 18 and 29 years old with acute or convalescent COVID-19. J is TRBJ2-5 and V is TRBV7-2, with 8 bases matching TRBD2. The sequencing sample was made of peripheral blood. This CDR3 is CASSLALRGGWETQYF. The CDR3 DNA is TGTGCCAGCAGCCTCGCTTTACGGGGGGGCTGGGAGACCCAGTACTTC. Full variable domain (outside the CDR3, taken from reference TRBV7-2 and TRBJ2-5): GAGVSQSPSNKVTEKGKDVELRCDPISGHTALYWYRQSLGQGLEFLIYFQGNSAPDKSGLPSDRFSAERTGGSVSTLTIQRTQQEDSAVYLCASSLALRGGWETQYFGPGTRLLVL.